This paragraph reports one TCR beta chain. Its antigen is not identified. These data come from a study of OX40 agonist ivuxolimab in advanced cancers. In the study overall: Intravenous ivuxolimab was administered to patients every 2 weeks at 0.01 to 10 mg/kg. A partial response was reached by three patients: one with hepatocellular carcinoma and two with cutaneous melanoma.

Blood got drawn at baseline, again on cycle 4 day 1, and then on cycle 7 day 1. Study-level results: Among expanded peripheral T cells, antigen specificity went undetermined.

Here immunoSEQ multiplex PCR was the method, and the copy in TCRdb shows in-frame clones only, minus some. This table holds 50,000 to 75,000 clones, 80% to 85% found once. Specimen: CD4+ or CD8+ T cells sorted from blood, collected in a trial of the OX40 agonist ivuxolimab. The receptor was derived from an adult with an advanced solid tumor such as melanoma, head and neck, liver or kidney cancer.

The CDR3 DNA is TGTGCCAGCAGCCCCGCCGGGACAAATTCACCCCTCCACTTT. It encodes CASSPAGTNSPLHF. The chain carries TRBV11-3 and TRBJ1-6; D may be TRBD1 (6 bases). Germline V gene sequence: CDR1 SGHNT, CDR2 YENEEA. V was shortened by 5 bases and J by 7 bases, with 12 bases between the two germline ends. The CDR3 is made up of 14 amino acids.